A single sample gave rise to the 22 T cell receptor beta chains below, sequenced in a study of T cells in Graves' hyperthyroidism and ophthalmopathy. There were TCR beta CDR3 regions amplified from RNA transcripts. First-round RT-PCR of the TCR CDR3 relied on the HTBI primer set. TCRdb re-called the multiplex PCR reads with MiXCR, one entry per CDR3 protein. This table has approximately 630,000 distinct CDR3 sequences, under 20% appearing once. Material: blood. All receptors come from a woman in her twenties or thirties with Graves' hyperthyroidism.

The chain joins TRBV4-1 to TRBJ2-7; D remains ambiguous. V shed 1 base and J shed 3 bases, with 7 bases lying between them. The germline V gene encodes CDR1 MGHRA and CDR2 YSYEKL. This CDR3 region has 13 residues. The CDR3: CASSQGRHYEQYF. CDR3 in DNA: TGCGCCAGCAGCCAAGGGCGCCACTACGAGCAGTACTTC.

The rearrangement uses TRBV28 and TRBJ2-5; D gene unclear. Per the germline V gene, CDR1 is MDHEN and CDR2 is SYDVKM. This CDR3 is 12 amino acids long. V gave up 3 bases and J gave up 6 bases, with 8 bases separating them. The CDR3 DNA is TGTGCCAGCAGTTTTCGAATGAAGACCCAGTACTTC. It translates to CASSFRMKTQYF.

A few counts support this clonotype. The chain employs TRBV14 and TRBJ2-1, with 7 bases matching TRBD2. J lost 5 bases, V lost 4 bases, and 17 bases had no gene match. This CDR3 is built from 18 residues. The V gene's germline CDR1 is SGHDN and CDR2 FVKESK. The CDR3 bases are TGTGCCAGCAGCCGCACCTGGACTAGTTTTGGTAGGAACAATGAGCAGTTCTTC. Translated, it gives CASSRTWTSFGRNNEQFF. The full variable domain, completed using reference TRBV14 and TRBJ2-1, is EAGVTQFPSHSVIEKGQTVTLRCDPISGHDNLYWYRRVMGKEIKFLLHFVKESKQDESGMPNNRFLAERTGGTYSTLKVQPAELEDSGVYFCASSRTWTSFGRNNEQFFGPGTRLTVL.

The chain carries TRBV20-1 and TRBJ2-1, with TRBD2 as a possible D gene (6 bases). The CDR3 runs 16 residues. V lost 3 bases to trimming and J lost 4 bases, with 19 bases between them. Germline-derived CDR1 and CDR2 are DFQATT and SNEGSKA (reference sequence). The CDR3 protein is CSASRTLVAVYNEQFF. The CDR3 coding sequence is TGCAGTGCTAGTAGGACTTTAGTAGCGGTTTACAATGAGCAGTTCTTC.

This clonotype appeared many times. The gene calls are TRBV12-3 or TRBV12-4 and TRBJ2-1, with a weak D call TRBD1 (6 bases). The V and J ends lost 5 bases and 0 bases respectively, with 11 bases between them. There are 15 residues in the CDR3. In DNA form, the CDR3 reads TGTGCCAGCAGTACGACAGGTCTCTCCTACAATGAGCAGTTCTTC. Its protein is CASSTTGLSYNEQFF.

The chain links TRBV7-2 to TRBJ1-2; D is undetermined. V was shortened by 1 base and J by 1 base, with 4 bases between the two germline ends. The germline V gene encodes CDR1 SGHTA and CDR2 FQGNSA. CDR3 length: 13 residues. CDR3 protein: CASSLVNNYGYTF. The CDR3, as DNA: TGTGCCAGCAGCTTAGTTAATAACTATGGCTACACCTTC. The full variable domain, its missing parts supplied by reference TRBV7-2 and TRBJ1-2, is GAGVSQSPSNKVTEKGKDVELRCDPISGHTALYWYRQSLGQGLEFLIYFQGNSAPDKSGLPSDRFSAERTGGSVSTLTIQRTQQEDSAVYLCASSLVNNYGYTFGSGTRLTVV.

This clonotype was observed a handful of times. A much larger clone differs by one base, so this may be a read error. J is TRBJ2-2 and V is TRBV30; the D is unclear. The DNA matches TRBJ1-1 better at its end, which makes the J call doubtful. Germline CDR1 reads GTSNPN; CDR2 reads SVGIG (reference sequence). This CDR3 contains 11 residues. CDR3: CACSTEAGAFF. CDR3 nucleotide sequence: TGTGCCTGTTCTACTGAGGCTGGAGCTTTCTTT.

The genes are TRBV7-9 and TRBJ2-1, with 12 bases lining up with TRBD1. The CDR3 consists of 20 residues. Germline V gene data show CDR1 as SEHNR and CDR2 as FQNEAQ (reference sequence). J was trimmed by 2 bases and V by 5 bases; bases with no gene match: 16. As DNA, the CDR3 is TGTGCCAGCAGCCCGCGGGACAGGGGGCGATCGGCCGCTCCCTACAATGAGCAGTTCTTC. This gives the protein CASSPRDRGRSAAPYNEQFF.

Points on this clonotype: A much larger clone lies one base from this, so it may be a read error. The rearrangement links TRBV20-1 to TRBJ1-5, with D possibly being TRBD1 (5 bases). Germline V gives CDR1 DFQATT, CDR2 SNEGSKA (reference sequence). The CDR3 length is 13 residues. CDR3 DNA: TGCTGTGCTAGGGGTCCCGACAATCAGCCCCAGCATTTT. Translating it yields CCARGPDNQPQHF.

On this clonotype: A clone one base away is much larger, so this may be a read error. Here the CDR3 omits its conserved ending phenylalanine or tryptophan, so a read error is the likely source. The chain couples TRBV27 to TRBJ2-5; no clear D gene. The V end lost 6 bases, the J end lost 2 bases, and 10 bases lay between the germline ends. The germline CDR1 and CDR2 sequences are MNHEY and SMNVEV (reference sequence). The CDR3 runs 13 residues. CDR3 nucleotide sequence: TGTGCCAGCAGCCCCGACGAACAAGAGACCCAGTACCTC. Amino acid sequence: CASSPDEQETQYL.

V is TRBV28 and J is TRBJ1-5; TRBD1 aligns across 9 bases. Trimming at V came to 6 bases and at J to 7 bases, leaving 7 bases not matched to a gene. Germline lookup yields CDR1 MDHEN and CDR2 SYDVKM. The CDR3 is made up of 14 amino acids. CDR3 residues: CASSGGTGCQPQHF. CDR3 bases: TGTGCCAGCAGCGGGGGGACAGGGTGCCAGCCCCAGCATTTT.

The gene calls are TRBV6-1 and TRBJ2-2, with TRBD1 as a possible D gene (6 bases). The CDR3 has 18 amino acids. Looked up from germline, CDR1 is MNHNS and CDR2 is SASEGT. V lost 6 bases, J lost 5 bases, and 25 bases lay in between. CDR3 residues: CASSPHGSGTPGTGELFF. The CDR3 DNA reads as TGTGCCAGCAGCCCTCATGGTTCCGGGACACCGGGGACCGGGGAGCTGTTTTTT.

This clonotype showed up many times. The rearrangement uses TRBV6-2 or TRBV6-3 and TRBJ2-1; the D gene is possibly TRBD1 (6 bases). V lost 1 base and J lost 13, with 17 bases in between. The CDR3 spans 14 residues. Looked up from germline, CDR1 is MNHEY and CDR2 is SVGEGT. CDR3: CASSYFPAGAIQFF. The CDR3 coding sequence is TGTGCCAGCAGTTACTTCCCGGCAGGGGCCATACAGTTCTTC.

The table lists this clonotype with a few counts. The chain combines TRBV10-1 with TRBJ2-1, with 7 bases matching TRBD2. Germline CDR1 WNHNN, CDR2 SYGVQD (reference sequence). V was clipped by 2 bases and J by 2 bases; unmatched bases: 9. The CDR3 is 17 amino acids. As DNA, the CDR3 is TGCGCCAGCAGTGAGACTCTGGGACTACAAACCTACAATGAGCAGTTCTTC. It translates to CASSETLGLQTYNEQFF.

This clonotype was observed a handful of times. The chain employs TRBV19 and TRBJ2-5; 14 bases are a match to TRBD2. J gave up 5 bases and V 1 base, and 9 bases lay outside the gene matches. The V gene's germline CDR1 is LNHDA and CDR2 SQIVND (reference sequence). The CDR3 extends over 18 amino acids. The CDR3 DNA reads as TGTGCCAGTAGTATAGGACCGGGACTAGCGGGAGAAGCGGAGACCCAGTACTTC. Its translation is CASSIGPGLAGEAETQYF.

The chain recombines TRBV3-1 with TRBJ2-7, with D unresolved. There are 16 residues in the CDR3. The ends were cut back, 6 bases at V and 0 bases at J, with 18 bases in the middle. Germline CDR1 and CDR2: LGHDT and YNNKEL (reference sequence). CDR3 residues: CASSHGTALSSYEQYF. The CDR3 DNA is TGTGCCAGCAGTCACGGTACAGCTCTGAGCTCCTACGAGCAGTACTTC.

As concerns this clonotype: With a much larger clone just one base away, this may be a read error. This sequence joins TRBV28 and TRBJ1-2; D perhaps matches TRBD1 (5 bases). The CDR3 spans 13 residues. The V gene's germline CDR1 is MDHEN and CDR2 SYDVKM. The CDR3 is CVSSDGTGDGYTF. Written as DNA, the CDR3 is TGTGTCAGCAGCGACGGGACGGGAGATGGCTACACCTTC.

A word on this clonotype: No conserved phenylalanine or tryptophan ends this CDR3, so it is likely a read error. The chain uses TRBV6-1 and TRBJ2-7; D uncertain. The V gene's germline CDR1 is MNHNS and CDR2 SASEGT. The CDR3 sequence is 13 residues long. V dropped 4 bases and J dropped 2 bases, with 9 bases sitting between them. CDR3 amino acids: CASSAVMAYEQYL. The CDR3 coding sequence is TGTGCCAGCAGTGCGGTCATGGCCTACGAGCAGTACCTC.

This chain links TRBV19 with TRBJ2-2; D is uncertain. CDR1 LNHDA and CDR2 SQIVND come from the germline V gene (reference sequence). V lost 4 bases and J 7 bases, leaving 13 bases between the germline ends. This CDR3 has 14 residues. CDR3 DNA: TGTGCCAGTAGTAAACAGTCAATCCTCGGGGAGCTGTTTTTT. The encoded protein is CASSKQSILGELFF.

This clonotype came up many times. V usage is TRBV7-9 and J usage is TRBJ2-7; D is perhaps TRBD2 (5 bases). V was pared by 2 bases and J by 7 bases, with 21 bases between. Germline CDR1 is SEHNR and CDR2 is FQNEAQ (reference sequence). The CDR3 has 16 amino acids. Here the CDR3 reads CASSLTDFHPSTEQYF. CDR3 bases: TGTGCCAGCAGCTTAACGGACTTTCACCCGAGTACGGAGCAGTACTTC.

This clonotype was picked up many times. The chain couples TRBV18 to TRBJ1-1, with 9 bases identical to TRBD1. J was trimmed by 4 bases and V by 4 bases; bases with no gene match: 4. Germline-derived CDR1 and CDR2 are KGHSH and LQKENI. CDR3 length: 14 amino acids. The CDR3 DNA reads TGTGCCAGCTCACAACAGGGGGCATTCACTGAAGCTTTCTTT. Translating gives CASSQQGAFTEAFF.

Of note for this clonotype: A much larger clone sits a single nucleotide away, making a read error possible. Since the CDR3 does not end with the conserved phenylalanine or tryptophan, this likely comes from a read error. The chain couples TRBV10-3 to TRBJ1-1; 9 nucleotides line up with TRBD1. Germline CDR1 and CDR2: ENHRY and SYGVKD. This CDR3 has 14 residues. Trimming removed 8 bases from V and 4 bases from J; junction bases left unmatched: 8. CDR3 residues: CAIAHPGQGTEAFL. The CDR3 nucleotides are TGTGCCATCGCTCACCCGGGACAGGGCACTGAAGCTTTCCTT.